Each of the 5 T cell receptor beta chains below was sequenced from the same sample in a study of cytomegalovirus exposure and HLA in healthy donors. Primers included in the PCR were 60 Vbeta and 13 Jbeta primers. The assay was immunoSEQ multiplex PCR, and TCRdb's table has in-frame clones only and misses some. The sample contains 200,000 to 250,000 clones, about 80% of which appear only once. The sequenced sample consisted of PBMCs. These receptor sequences come from a man aged 18 to 30 in good health and CMV-seronegative.

Regarding this clone: The conserved phenylalanine or tryptophan normally closing the CDR3 is absent here, so this likely arose from a read error. V usage is TRBV5-1 and J usage is TRBJ2-7; the match to TRBD1 covers 7 bases. Germline CDR1 SGHRS, CDR2 YFSETQ. The CDR3 totals 13 residues. DNA for the CDR3: TGCGCTACTAAGGGGGCTAACTCCTACGAGCAGTACCTC. This gives the protein CATKGANSYEQYL.

The chain carries TRBV5-1 and TRBJ2-5; 8 bases are a match to TRBD2. This CDR3 is 17 amino acids long. The V gene's germline CDR1 is SGHRS and CDR2 YFSETQ. Trimming took 0 bases from V and 4 from J; bases not matched to a gene: 11. The CDR3 sequence is CASSLADSGGGAETQYF. The CDR3 nucleotides are TGCGCCAGCAGCTTGGCCGACAGCGGGGGCGGGGCAGAGACCCAGTACTTC.

This clone has only one observation. The chain is built from TRBV25-1 and TRBJ2-4, with TRBD2 identical over 12 bases. Losses at the gene ends were 3 bases for V and 1 base for J; bases not matched to a gene: 1. The CDR3 contains 16 residues. Germline CDR1 reads MGHDK; CDR2 reads SYGVNS. The CDR3 bases are TGTGCCAGCAGTGACGGACTAGCGGGGGCCAAAAACATTCAGTACTTC. Its translation: CASSDGLAGAKNIQYF.

The chain has TRBV6-5 and TRBJ2-2; D call uncertain. The CDR3 runs to 13 residues. V gave up 2 bases and J gave up 6 bases, with 7 bases separating them. The V gene's germline CDR1 is MNHEY and CDR2 SVGAGI. The CDR3 protein is CASSYPSSGELFF. The CDR3 DNA is TGTGCCAGCAGTTACCCTTCCTCCGGGGAGCTGTTTTTT.

This chain links TRBV5-1 with TRBJ2-5, with a weak D call TRBD2 (5 bases). V was trimmed by 0 bases and J by 5 bases, leaving 11 bases between them. The CDR3 consists of 14 residues. Germline assignment: CDR1 SGHRS and CDR2 YFSETQ. The CDR3 region is CASSLDRGVETQYF. CDR3 bases: TGCGCCAGCAGCTTGGATCGGGGAGTGGAGACCCAGTACTTC. Complete variable domain (other parts from reference TRBV5-1 and TRBJ2-5): KAGVTQTPRYLIKTRGQQVTLSCSPISGHRSVSWYQQTPGQGLQFLFEYFSETQRNKGNFPGRFSGRQFSNSRSEMNVSTLELGDSALYLCASSLDRGVETQYFGPGTRLLVL.